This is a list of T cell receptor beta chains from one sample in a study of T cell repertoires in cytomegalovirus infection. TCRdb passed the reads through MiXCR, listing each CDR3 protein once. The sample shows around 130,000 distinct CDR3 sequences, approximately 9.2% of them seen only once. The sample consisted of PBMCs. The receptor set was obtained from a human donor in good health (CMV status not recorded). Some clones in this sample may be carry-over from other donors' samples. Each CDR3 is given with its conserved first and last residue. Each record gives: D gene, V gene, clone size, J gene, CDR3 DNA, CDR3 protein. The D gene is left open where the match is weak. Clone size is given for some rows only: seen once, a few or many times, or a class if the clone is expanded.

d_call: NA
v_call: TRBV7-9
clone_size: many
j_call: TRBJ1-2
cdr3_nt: TGTGCCAGCAGCTTTGAGTTGGGGAGTGGCTACACCTTC
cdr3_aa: CASSFELGSGYTF

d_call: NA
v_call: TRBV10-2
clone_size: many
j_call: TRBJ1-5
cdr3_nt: TGCGCCAGCAGTGAGTCTGGCAGGGGAGGCAATCAGCCCCAGCATTTT
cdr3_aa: CASSESGRGGNQPQHF

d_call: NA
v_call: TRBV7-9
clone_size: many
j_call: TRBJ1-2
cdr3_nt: TGTGCCAGCAGCTTACAGGATCAGGGTGGCTACACCTTC
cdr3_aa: CASSLQDQGGYTF

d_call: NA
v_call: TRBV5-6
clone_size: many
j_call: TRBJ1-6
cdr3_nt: TGTGCCAGCAGCTCCCCCCGGGAGGTGAGCGTAAATTCACCCCTCCACTTT
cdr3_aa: CASSSPREVSVNSPLHF

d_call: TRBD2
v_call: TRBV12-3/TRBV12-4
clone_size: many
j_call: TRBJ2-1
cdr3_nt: TGTGCCAGCAGTCCAAGCGGGGGGCAGTCCAATGAGCAGTTCTTC
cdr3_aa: CASSPSGGQSNEQFF

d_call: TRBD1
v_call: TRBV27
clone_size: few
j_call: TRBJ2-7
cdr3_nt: TGTGCCAGCAGCCCTTGGAGAGGGACAGGCTACGAGCAGTACTTC
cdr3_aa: CASSPWRGTGYEQYF

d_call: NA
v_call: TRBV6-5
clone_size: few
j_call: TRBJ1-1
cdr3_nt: TGTGCCAGCAGTATTGGGGGATTGGCCACTGAAGCTTTCTTT
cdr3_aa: CASSIGGLATEAFF

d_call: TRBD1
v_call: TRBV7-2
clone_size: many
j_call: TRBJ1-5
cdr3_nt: TGTGCCAGCAGCACCAGGGGGCGAGGGGATCAGCCCCAGCATTTT
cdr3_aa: CASSTRGRGDQPQHF

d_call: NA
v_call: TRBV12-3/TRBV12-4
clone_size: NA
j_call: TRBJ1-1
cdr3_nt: TGTGCCAGCATCGGAGACTCGAACACTGAAGCTTTCTTT
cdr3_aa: CASIGDSNTEAFF

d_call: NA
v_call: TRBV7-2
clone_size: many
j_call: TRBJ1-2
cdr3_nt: TGTGCCAGCAGCCGACTTCGGGCCAACTATGGCTACACCTTC
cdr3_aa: CASSRLRANYGYTF

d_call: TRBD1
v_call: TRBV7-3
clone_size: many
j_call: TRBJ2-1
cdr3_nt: TGTGCCAGCAGCTTAAGACAGGGACCCTACAATGAGCAGTTCTTC
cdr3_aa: CASSLRQGPYNEQFF

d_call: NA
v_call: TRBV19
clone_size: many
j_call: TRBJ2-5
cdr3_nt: TGTGCCAGTAGTAGGACAGGAGGGGAGACCCAGTACTTC
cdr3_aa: CASSRTGGETQYF

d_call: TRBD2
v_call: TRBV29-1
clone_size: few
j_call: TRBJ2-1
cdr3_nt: TGCAGCGCCCTCAGCGGGGGGCGCAATGAGCAGTTCTTC
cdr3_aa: CSALSGGRNEQFF

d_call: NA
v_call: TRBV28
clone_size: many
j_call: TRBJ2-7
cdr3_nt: TGTGCCAGCAGTTTAATCGGGCTGACGATGGAGCAGTACTTC
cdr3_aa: CASSLIGLTMEQYF

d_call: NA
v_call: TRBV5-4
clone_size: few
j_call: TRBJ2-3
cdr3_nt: TGTGCCAGCAGCTTGGACTTGCAACGCACAGATACGCAGTATTTT
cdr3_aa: CASSLDLQRTDTQYF

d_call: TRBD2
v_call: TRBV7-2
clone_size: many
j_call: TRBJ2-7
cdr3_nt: TGTGCCAGCAGCTTGACTAGCGGTAATGGCGAGCAGTACTTC
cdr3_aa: CASSLTSGNGEQYF

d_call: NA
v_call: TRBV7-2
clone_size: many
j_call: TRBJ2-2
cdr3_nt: TGTGCCAGCAGCCCCTTACGAAGCTTGGGCACCGGGGAGCTGTTTTTT
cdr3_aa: CASSPLRSLGTGELFF

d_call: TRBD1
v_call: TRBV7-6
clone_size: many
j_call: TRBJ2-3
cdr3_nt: TGTGCCAGCACCAGGGGGACAGATACGCAGTATTTT
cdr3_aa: CASTRGTDTQYF

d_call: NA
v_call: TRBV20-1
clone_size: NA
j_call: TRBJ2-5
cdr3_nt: TGCAGTGTGGGCGGGGGCCTCCAAGAGACCCAGTACTTC
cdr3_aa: CSVGGGLQETQYF

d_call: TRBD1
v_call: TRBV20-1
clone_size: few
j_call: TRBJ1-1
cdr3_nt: TGCAGTGCCCGGGGGGACAGAGCCAGCACTGAAGCTTTCTTT
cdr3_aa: CSARGDRASTEAFF

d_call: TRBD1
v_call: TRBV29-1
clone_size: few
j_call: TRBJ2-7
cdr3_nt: TGCAGCGCCGAAGGGACAGCCTACGAGCAGTACTTC
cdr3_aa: CSAEGTAYEQYF

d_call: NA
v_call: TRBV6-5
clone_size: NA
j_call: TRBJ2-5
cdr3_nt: TGTGCCAGCAGTTACTCTGCAGGGGTGGAGACCCAGTACTTC
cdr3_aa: CASSYSAGVETQYF

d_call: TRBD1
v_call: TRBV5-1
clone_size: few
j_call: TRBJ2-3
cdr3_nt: TGCGCCAGCAGCCCAGGACAGGGGGCTAGAGATACGCAGTATTTT
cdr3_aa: CASSPGQGARDTQYF

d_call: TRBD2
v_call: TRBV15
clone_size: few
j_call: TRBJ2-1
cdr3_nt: TGTGCCACCAGCAGGGGGTTAGCGGGGGGGAACAATGAGCAGTTCTTC
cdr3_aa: CATSRGLAGGNNEQFF

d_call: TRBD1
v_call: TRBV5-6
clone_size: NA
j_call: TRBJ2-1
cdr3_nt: TGTGCCAGCAGCCCGGAAGTGAGGACAGGGTCCTACAATGAGCAGTTCTTC
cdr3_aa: CASSPEVRTGSYNEQFF

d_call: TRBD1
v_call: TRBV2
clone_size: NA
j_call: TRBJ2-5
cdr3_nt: TGTGCCAGCAAGGGGACAGGGCGCCAAGAGACCCAGTACTTC
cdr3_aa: CASKGTGRQETQYF

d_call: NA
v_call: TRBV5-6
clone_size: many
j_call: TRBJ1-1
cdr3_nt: TGTGCCAGCAGCTTGGGCGGCAAGGCGGCTGAAGCTTTCTTT
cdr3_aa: CASSLGGKAAEAFF

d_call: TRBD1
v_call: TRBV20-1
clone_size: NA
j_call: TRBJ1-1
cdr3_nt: TGCAGTGCTGAGTACCCGGACAGGGGTTTTGCTGAAGCTTTCTTT
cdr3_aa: CSAEYPDRGFAEAFF

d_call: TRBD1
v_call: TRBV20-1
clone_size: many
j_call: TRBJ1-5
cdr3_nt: TGCAGTGCTAGCGAAAGGGGACAGGGCAATCAGCCCCAGCATTTT
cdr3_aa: CSASERGQGNQPQHF

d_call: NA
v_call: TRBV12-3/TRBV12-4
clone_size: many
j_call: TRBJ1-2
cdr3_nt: TGTGCCAGCAGTTTTAGCGGGGGCTACACCTTC
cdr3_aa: CASSFSGGYTF

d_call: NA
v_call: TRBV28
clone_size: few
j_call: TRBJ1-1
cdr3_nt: TGTGCCAGCAGTTTATCGGCAGGTATGAACACTGAAGCTTTCTTT
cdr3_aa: CASSLSAGMNTEAFF

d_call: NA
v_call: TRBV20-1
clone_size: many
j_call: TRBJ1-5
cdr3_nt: TGCAGTGCTAGACCTGAGGAGGGGGGACATCAGCCCCAGCATTTT
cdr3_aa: CSARPEEGGHQPQHF

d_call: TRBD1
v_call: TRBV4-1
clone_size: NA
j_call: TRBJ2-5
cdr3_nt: TGCGCCAGCAGCCATGCACCAGGGGGCGAGCAAGAGACCCAGTACTTC
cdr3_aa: CASSHAPGGEQETQYF

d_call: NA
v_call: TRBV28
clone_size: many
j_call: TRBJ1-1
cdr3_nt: TGTGGCGTCAAAGCAGGGAACACTGAAGCTTTCTTT
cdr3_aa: CGVKAGNTEAFF

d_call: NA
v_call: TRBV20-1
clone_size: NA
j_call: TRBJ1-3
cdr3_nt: TGCAGTGCTAGAGACGTTGGGTCAGGCCTCCGCTCTGGAAACACCATATATTTT
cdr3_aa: CSARDVGSGLRSGNTIYF

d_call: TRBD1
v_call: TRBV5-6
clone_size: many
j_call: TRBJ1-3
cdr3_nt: TGTGCCAGCAGCACGCGAGGGGGCACAGGAAACACCATATATTTT
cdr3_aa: CASSTRGGTGNTIYF

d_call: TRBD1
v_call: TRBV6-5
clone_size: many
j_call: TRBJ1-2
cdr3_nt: TGTGCCAGCAGTTACCAAAGGGGACAGGCCCACGGCTATGGCTACACCTTC
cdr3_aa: CASSYQRGQAHGYGYTF

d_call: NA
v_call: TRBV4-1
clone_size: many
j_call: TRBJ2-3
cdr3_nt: TGCGCCAGCAGCCCCCGAGGGGCAATAAGCACAGATACGCAGTATTTT
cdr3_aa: CASSPRGAISTDTQYF

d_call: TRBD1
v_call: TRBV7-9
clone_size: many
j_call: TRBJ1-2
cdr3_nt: TGTGCCAGCAGCTTCAAGACAGGGTACGAGACTGGCTACACCTTC
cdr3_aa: CASSFKTGYETGYTF

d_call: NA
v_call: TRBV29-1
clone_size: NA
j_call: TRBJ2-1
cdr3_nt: TGCAGCGTTGACCCCCCCCACAGGGCCAGCTACAATGAGCAGTTCTTC
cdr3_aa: CSVDPPHRASYNEQFF

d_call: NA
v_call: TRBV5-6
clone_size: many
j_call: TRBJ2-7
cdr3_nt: TGTGCCAGCAGCTTGGTGCAAGGGGACTACGAGCAGTACTTC
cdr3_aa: CASSLVQGDYEQYF

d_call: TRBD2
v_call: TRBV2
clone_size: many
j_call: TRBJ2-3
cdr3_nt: TGTGCCAGCAGGGTAGCGGGGGACACAGATACGCAGTATTTT
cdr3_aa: CASRVAGDTDTQYF

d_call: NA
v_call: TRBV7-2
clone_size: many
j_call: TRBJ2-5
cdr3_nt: TGTGCCAGCAGCCCACAAGGGGCTGAGACCCAGTACTTC
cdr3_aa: CASSPQGAETQYF

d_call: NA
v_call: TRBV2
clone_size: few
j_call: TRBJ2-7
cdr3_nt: TGTGCCAGCACCAGCACCCCCACAGGGATCTACGAGCAGTACTTC
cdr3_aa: CASTSTPTGIYEQYF

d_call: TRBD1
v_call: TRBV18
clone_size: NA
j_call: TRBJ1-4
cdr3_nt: TGTGCCAGCTCACCGAGGGGGCCTGCAACTAATGAAAAACTGTTTTTT
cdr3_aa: CASSPRGPATNEKLFF

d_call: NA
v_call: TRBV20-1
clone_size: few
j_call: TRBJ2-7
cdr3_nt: TGCAGTGCTAGTGAGGCCCCCTTGGGGTTTTACGAGCAGTACTTC
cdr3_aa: CSASEAPLGFYEQYF

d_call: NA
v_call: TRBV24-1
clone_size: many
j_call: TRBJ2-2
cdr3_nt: TGTGCCACCAGTGATTTGCTGGGGCAGGGGACCGGGGAGCTGTTTTTT
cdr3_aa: CATSDLLGQGTGELFF

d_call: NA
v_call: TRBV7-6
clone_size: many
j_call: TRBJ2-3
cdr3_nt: TGTGCCAGCAGCTATAACACAGATACGCAGTATTTT
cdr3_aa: CASSYNTDTQYF

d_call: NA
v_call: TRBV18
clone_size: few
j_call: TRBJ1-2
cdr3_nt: TGTGCCAGCTCACCACTTGTACCACCCTCCTATGGCTACACCTTC
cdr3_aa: CASSPLVPPSYGYTF

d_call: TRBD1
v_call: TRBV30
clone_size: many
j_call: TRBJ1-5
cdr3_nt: TGTGCCGGGAGTCAGGGGGCCGCAGGCAATCAGCCCCAGCATTTT
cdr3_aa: CAGSQGAAGNQPQHF

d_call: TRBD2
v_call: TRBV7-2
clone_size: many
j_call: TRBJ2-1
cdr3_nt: TGTGCCAGCACAAGCGGGGGGGCTAGCTCCTACAATGAGCAGTTCTTC
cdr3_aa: CASTSGGASSYNEQFF

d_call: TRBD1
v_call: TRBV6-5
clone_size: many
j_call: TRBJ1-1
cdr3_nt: TGTGCCAGCAGTTCCAAAGGACAGGGTATGAACACTGAAGCTTTCTTT
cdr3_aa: CASSSKGQGMNTEAFF

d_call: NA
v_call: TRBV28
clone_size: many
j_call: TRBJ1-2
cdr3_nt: TGTGCCAGCAGCAAGATGGGGTACGGCTACACCTTC
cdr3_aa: CASSKMGYGYTF